A single sample is the source of the 20 T cell receptor beta chains below, sequenced in a study of T cell changes during pregnancy in multiple sclerosis. Sequencing used immunoSEQ multiplex PCR; TCRdb keeps in-frame clones, though not all of them. Of about 24,000 clones listed, about nine tenths are singletons. The material was CD8+ T cells from peripheral blood mononuclear cells, obtained in the first trimester of pregnancy. The receptors derive from a female donor in good health, enrolled as a control in a pregnancy study.

The V and J genes are TRBV9 and TRBJ2-7; TRBD1 matches at 10 bases. With 0 bases clipped from V and 6 bases from J, the junction kept 0 bases outside the gene matches. The CDR3 covers 13 residues. CDR1 is SGDLS, CDR2 YYNGEE, per germline. Written as DNA, the CDR3 is TGTGCCAGCAGCGTAGGGACAGGGGGCGAGCAGTACTTC. Its protein is CASSVGTGGEQYF.

This chain joins TRBV4-1 and TRBJ2-7, with a possible D match to TRBD2 (6 bases). Trimming removed 5 bases from V and 3 bases from J, with 14 bases in between. The CDR3 is 14 amino acids. The germline gives CDR1 MGHRA, CDR2 YSYEKL. The chain's CDR3 is CASSSRRGVYEQYF. Written as DNA, the CDR3 is TGCGCCAGCAGCTCAAGGCGCGGGGTCTACGAGCAGTACTTC.

The V gene is TRBV9, the J gene TRBJ2-5, with TRBD1 identical over 9 bases. Per the germline V gene, CDR1 is SGDLS and CDR2 is YYNGEE. The V and J ends lost 0 bases and 5 bases, in that order; junction bases with no gene match: 5. The CDR3 sequence is 15 residues long. CDR3 region: CASSVGTGALETQYF. The CDR3 coding sequence is TGTGCCAGCAGCGTAGGGACAGGGGCATTGGAGACCCAGTACTTC.

This chain links TRBV4-1 with TRBJ2-3; D remains ambiguous. The CDR3 is 16 amino acids. The germline V gene has CDR1 MGHRA and CDR2 YSYEKL. The V end lost 0 bases, the J end lost 0 bases, and 10 bases lay between the germline ends. The CDR3: CASSQDAWASTDTQYF. For the CDR3, the DNA is TGCGCCAGCAGCCAAGACGCGTGGGCTAGCACAGATACGCAGTATTTT.

The chain uses TRBV7-6 and TRBJ2-7; perhaps TRBD2 as D (6 bases). This CDR3 contains 15 residues. CDR1 and CDR2 (germline): SGHVS, FNYEAQ. The V end lost 1 base, the J end lost 0 bases, and 10 bases lay between the germline ends. CDR3 amino acids: CASSLGGATSYEQYF. CDR3 bases: TGTGCCAGCAGCTTAGGCGGGGCGACCTCCTACGAGCAGTACTTC. The full variable domain, its missing parts supplied by reference TRBV7-6 and TRBJ2-7, is GAGVSQSPRYKVTKRGQDVALRCDPISGHVSLYWYRQALGQGPEFLTYFNYEAQQDKSGLPNDRFSAERPEGSISTLTIQRTEQRDSAMYRCASSLGGATSYEQYFGPGTRLTVT.

V is TRBV4-3 and J is TRBJ2-7; D perhaps matches TRBD2 (7 bases). The V end was cut by 2 bases, the J end by 3 bases, with 14 bases between. Germline lookup yields CDR1 LGHNA and CDR2 YSLEER. This CDR3 is 15 amino acids long. CDR3 coding DNA: TGCGCCAGCAGCCAAAATTCGGGGGGCAACTACGAGCAGTACTTC. As protein: CASSQNSGGNYEQYF.

The count of this clone is one. CDR3 DNA sequence: TGTGCCAGCAGTGAAGTTGGGACAGGGTCTGGAAACACCATATATTTT. Translated: CASSEVGTGSGNTIYF. The chain is built from TRBV6-1 and TRBJ1-3; 9 bases are shared with TRBD1. The CDR3 is 16 residues long. CDR1 is MNHNS and CDR2 is SASEGT in the germline V gene. J was trimmed by 1 base and V by 1 base; bases with no gene match: 2.

The chain carries TRBV9 and TRBJ2-7; D is undetermined. Germline V gene data show CDR1 as SGDLS and CDR2 as YYNGEE. V gave up 0 bases and J gave up 7 bases, with 11 bases separating them. The CDR3 is 13 amino acids. CDR3 protein: CASSVDPNEEQYF. The CDR3, as DNA: TGTGCCAGCAGCGTAGATCCGAACGAGGAGCAGTACTTC.

This clone was picked up a small number of times. The CDR3 DNA reads as TGCAGTGCCCGGGAGGACTACGAGCAGTACTTC. Translated: CSAREDYEQYF. The chain carries TRBV20-1 and TRBJ2-7, with 7 bases lining up with TRBD2. This CDR3 contains 11 residues. Germline CDR1 reads DFQATT; CDR2 reads SNEGSKA (reference sequence). Trimming removed 6 bases from V and 3 bases from J; junction bases left unmatched: 2.

The chain combines TRBV27 with TRBJ2-2; maybe TRBD2 (6 bases). This CDR3 comprises 16 residues. Germline assignment: CDR1 MNHEY and CDR2 SMNVEV (reference sequence). Trimming left V 0 bases short and J 2 bases short, with 10 bases between. This CDR3 is CASSLSSGGNTGELFF. For the CDR3, the DNA is TGTGCCAGCAGTTTATCGTCCGGGGGAAACACCGGGGAGCTGTTTTTT.

The genes are TRBV25-1 and TRBJ2-5, with 7 bases aligning to TRBD1. Germline V gene data show CDR1 as MGHDK and CDR2 as SYGVNS. Unmatched junction bases numbered 9, after V lost 8 bases and J lost 3 bases. The CDR3 loop spans 14 amino acids. Here the CDR3 reads CASSRGQGEETQYF. For the CDR3, the DNA is TGTGCCAGCTCCAGAGGTCAGGGGGAAGAGACCCAGTACTTC.

The table lists this clone with a few counts. The V call is TRBV5-1, the J call TRBJ1-6; 9 nucleotides line up with TRBD1. J lost 10 bases, V lost 0 bases, and 2 bases had no gene match. This CDR3 is 14 amino acids long. The V gene's germline CDR1 is SGHRS and CDR2 YFSETQ. CDR3 bases: TGCGCCAGCAGCTTGGGGGGACAGGGATCACCCCTCCACTTT. Its protein is CASSLGGQGSPLHF. Full variable domain (missing parts from reference TRBV5-1 and TRBJ1-6): KAGVTQTPRYLIKTRGQQVTLSCSPISGHRSVSWYQQTPGQGLQFLFEYFSETQRNKGNFPGRFSGRQFSNSRSEMNVSTLELGDSALYLCASSLGGQGSPLHFGNGTRLTVT.

The chain recombines TRBV4-1 with TRBJ2-4, with D unclear. This CDR3 has 14 residues. Germline V gene lookup returns CDR1 MGHRA and CDR2 YSYEKL. The V end was cut by 3 bases, the J end by 4 bases, with 10 bases between. DNA for the CDR3: TGCGCCAGCAGCCAGCAGGCAGTTAAAAACATTCAGTACTTC. It codes for CASSQQAVKNIQYF.

This chain links TRBV7-8 with TRBJ1-6; D may be TRBD1 (6 bases). V was trimmed by 1 base and J by 8 bases, leaving 12 bases between them. There are 15 residues in the CDR3. The germline V gene encodes CDR1 SGHVS and CDR2 FQNEAQ. In DNA, the CDR3 is TGTGCCAGCAGCTTAGGAGGGACACTTTATTCACCCCTCCACTTT. Amino acids: CASSLGGTLYSPLHF.

The chain combines TRBV7-9 with TRBJ1-1; 7 bases are a match to TRBD1. The length of the CDR3 is 15 residues. In germline, CDR1 is SEHNR, CDR2 FQNEAQ (reference sequence). V shed 5 bases, J shed 10 bases, and the junction held 16 bases outside the gene matches. This CDR3 is CASSPPDRTRPGAFF. The CDR3 DNA reads as TGTGCCAGCAGCCCTCCGGACAGGACCCGCCCGGGAGCTTTCTTT.

The V gene is TRBV9, the J gene TRBJ2-5; 11 nucleotides agree with TRBD1. The CDR3 length is 15 residues. V lost 3 bases and J lost 5; bases outside the gene matches: 6. Per germline, CDR1 SGDLS and CDR2 YYNGEE. Here the CDR3 reads CASSASGTGGETQYF. CDR3 sequence (DNA): TGTGCCAGCAGCGCCTCCGGGACAGGGGGGGAGACCCAGTACTTC. Together with reference TRBV9 and TRBJ2-5, the CDR3 gives the full variable domain: DSGVTQTPKHLITATGQRVTLRCSPRSGDLSVYWYQQSLDQGLQFLIQYYNGEERAKGNILERFSAQQFPDLHSELNLSSLELGDSALYFCASSASGTGGETQYFGPGTRLLVL.

The chain combines TRBV4-2 with TRBJ2-5, with D maybe TRBD1 (6 bases). Looked up from germline, CDR1 is LGHNA and CDR2 is YNFKEQ. CDR3 length equals 15 residues. V shed 1 base and J shed 2 bases, with 11 bases lying between them. CDR3 sequence (DNA): TGTGCCAGCAGCCAAGTTGGTGGGACACAAGAGACCCAGTACTTC. Translated, it gives CASSQVGGTQETQYF.

The chain is built from TRBV4-3 and TRBJ2-1; TRBD1 agrees at 8 bases. The germline V gene has CDR1 LGHNA and CDR2 YSLEER. This CDR3 region has 16 residues. The V and J ends lost 3 bases and 1 base, in that order; junction bases with no gene match: 5. Written as DNA, the CDR3 is TGCGCCAGCAGCCAGGCCACAGGGGGTTCCTACAATGAGCAGTTCTTC. This translates into CASSQATGGSYNEQFF.

The rearrangement links TRBV9 to TRBJ1-1; D is undetermined. Trimming pared 0 bases from V and 0 bases from J, leaving 12 bases between. The germline V gene encodes CDR1 SGDLS and CDR2 YYNGEE. The CDR3 contains 16 residues. CDR3 loop: CASSVVGASMNTEAFF. In DNA form, the CDR3 reads TGTGCCAGCAGCGTAGTTGGAGCCAGCATGAACACTGAAGCTTTCTTT.

The rearrangement uses TRBV19 and TRBJ2-2, with 7 positions matching TRBD2. Germline CDR1 reads LNHDA; CDR2 reads SQIVND (reference sequence). This CDR3 has 16 residues. Trimming took 1 base from V and 4 from J; bases not matched to a gene: 6. The DNA of the CDR3 is TGTGCCAGTAGTATAGTTGGCGGGGGATTCACCGGGGAGCTGTTTTTT. It is translated as CASSIVGGGFTGELFF.